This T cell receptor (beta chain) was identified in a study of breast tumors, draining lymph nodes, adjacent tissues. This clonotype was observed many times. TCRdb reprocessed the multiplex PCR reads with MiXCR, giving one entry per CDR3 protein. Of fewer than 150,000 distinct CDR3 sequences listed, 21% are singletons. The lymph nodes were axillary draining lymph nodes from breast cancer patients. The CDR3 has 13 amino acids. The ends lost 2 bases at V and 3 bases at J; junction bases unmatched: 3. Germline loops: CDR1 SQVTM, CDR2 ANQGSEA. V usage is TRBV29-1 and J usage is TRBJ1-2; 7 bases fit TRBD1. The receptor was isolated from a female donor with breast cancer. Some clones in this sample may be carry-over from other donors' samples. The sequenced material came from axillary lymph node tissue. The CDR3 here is CSVERDSYYGYTF. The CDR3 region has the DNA TGCAGCGTTGAACGGGACAGCTACTATGGCTACACCTTC.